What follows are 20 T cell receptor beta chains derived from one specimen sequenced in a study of blood T cell repertoires in COVID-19. TCRdb keeps only in-frame clones here, not all; method: immunoSEQ multiplex PCR. Of approximately 330,000 clones listed, 88% are singletons. Specimen: peripheral blood. These receptors originate from a woman between 50 and 59 years old with active or convalescent COVID-19.

The V gene is TRBV30, the J gene TRBJ1-3; 9 positions match TRBD1. This CDR3 comprises 14 residues. V dropped 5 bases and J dropped 4; count of bases not matched to a gene: 6. Germline V gene lookup returns CDR1 GTSNPN and CDR2 SVGIG (reference sequence). This CDR3 is CAWATGTGGNTIYF. In DNA, the CDR3 is TGTGCCTGGGCAACCGGGACAGGGGGAAACACCATATATTTT.

J is TRBJ1-4 and V is TRBV5-1, with TRBD1 as a possible D gene (5 bases). The length of the CDR3 is 15 residues. Trimming removed 4 bases at V and 0 bases at J, with 10 bases between. Germline V gene sequence: CDR1 SGHRS, CDR2 YFSETQ. The CDR3 protein is CASSLTTATNEKLFF. In DNA form, the CDR3 reads TGCGCCAGCAGCCTGACGACAGCAACTAATGAAAAACTGTTTTTT.

CDR3 amino acids: CASTPRLYYGYTF. CDR3 DNA: TGTGCCAGCACCCCAAGACTGTACTATGGCTACACCTTC. This chain connects TRBV2 to TRBJ1-2; D not resolved. CDR1 SNHLY and CDR2 FYNNEI come from the germline V gene. Trimming took 7 bases from V and 3 from J, leaving 12 bases between them. The CDR3 runs to 13 residues. The full variable domain, completed using reference TRBV2 and TRBJ1-2, is EPEVTQTPSHQVTQMGQEVILRCVPISNHLYFYWYRQILGQKVEFLVSFYNNEISEKSEIFDDQFSVERPDGSNFTLKIRSTKLEDSAMYFCASTPRLYYGYTFGSGTRLTVV.

This clone has just one count. The chain uses TRBV5-8 and TRBJ2-7; tentative D call: TRBD1 (6 bases). Germline lookup yields CDR1 SGHTS and CDR2 YDEGEE. This CDR3 is built from 13 residues. V lost 4 bases, J lost 2 bases, and 10 bases lay in between. This CDR3 is CASSPDRTYEQYF. DNA for the CDR3: TGTGCCAGCAGCCCGGACAGAACCTACGAGCAGTACTTC.

V and J are TRBV11-2 and TRBJ1-2, with D perhaps matching TRBD1 (5 bases). Deletions cut 5 bases from V and 4 bases from J, with 14 bases between. This CDR3 is built from 14 residues. Per germline, CDR1 SGHAT and CDR2 FQNNGV. The CDR3 DNA reads TGTGCCAGCAGCCTAGGGACTCTTAGCTATGGCTACACCTTC. Translation gives CASSLGTLSYGYTF.

V and J are TRBV28 and TRBJ1-3; D is unclear. This CDR3 has 8 residues. Germline V lookup: CDR1 MDHEN, CDR2 SYDVKM. This CDR3 reads CGRNTIYF. The CDR3 bases are TGTGGGAGGAACACCATATATTTT.

The chain carries TRBV21-1 and TRBJ2-1; the D call in the table, TRBD2, was not verified against the DNA. TRBV21-1 is listed as a pseudogene. The CDR3 is 19 residues long. The CDR3, as DNA: TGTGCCAGCAGCTCCAGGGGACTAGCGGGAGGAGGCTCCTACAATGAGCAGTTCTTC. Amino acids: CASSSRGLAGGGSYNEQFF.

V usage is TRBV5-1 and J usage is TRBJ1-5, with TRBD1 matching over 7 bases. CDR3 length equals 15 residues. Trimming removed 0 bases from V and 2 bases from J; junction bases left unmatched: 2. Germline V lookup: CDR1 SGHRS, CDR2 YFSETQ. The CDR3 nucleotides are TGCGCCAGCAGCTTGGAAGGGGGCGGCAATCAGCCCCAGCATTTT. This gives the protein CASSLEGGGNQPQHF.

The chain combines TRBV6-5 with TRBJ2-3; TRBD1 matches 10 bases. This CDR3 is 15 amino acids long. Germline V lookup: CDR1 MNHEY, CDR2 SVGAGI. The V segment lost 7 bases and the J segment 2 bases; nucleotides outside the gene matches: 6. CDR3 in amino acids: CASTYGTGDTDTQYF. In DNA, the CDR3 is TGTGCCAGCACGTATGGGACAGGGGACACAGATACGCAGTATTTT.

The chain combines TRBV10-3 with TRBJ1-2; D is ambiguous. CDR1 ENHRY and CDR2 SYGVKD come from the germline V gene. This CDR3 has 14 residues. Deletions cut 2 bases from V and 4 bases from J, with 11 bases between. DNA for the CDR3: TGTGCCATCAGTGAGGGGGTGGAGGTCTATGGCTACACCTTC. Protein: CAISEGVEVYGYTF.

With regard to this clone: Its ends do not fully match the called genes, so a read error is possible. This chain connects TRBV16 to TRBJ2-4; tentatively, D is TRBD2 (6 bases). The length of the CDR3 is 14 residues. Germline loops: CDR1 KGHSY, CDR2 FQNENV. This chain's CDR3 is CASSQGRRRAAEDF. DNA for the CDR3: TGTGCCAGCAGCCAAGGGAGGAGGAGGGCTGCGGAGGACTTC.

This rearrangement joins TRBV6-2 or TRBV6-3 to TRBJ1-2; D gene ambiguous. Germline-derived CDR1 and CDR2 are MNHEY and SVGEGT. This CDR3 contains 14 residues. Trimming stripped 2 bases from V and 5 bases from J, with 12 bases between. The DNA of the CDR3 is TGTGCCAGCAGTTACGACGAGGGTTTTTATGGCTACACCTTC. Its translation: CASSYDEGFYGYTF.

The chain recombines TRBV7-3 with TRBJ2-3; tentatively, D is TRBD2 (7 bases). CDR3 length: 16 residues. Trimming shortened V by 2 bases and J by 1 base, and 13 bases separated the two germline ends. Germline loops: CDR1 SGHTA, CDR2 FQGTGA. For the CDR3, the DNA is TGTGCCAGCAGCTTACTAGGGGGGGGCGGCACAGATACGCAGTATTTT. Its protein is CASSLLGGGGTDTQYF.

The rearrangement joins TRBV6-4 to TRBJ2-3; D is possibly TRBD2 (5 bases). CDR1 and CDR2 from the germline V gene are MRHNA and SNTAGT. This CDR3 has 17 amino acids. Deletions cut 0 bases from V and 5 bases from J, with 18 bases between. This chain's CDR3 is CASSDSIRGEGKDTQYF. CDR3 sequence (DNA): TGTGCCAGCAGTGACTCGATCCGGGGAGAGGGTAAAGATACGCAGTATTTT.

V and J are TRBV5-1 and TRBJ1-2, with 8 bases identical to TRBD1. The CDR3 sequence is 15 residues long. Germline values: CDR1 SGHRS, CDR2 YFSETQ. After removal of 4 bases from V and 0 bases from J, the junction contained 5 bases not matched to a gene. The CDR3 spells CASSATGGSNYGYTF. The CDR3 nucleotides are TGCGCCAGCAGCGCCACAGGGGGATCTAACTATGGCTACACCTTC.

This clone has more than one count but fewer than ten. V is TRBV5-1 and J is TRBJ2-2; D is perhaps TRBD1 (6 bases). The CDR3 is 15 residues long. Germline CDR1 is SGHRS and CDR2 is YFSETQ. Trimming took off 1 base at V and 7 bases at J, with 14 bases between the two ends. CDR3 bases: TGCGCCAGCAGCTTGCCTGGGGGCTCGGGCGGGGAGCTGTTTTTT. It specifies CASSLPGGSGGELFF.

This clone was observed once. The V and J genes are TRBV30 and TRBJ1-2; D is unclear. V lost 8 bases and J 5 bases, leaving 18 bases between the germline ends. The germline gives CDR1 GTSNPN, CDR2 SVGIG (reference sequence). There are 13 residues in the CDR3. CDR3 bases: TGTGCCACCCGGGATATACTTATTTATGGCTACACCTTC. Translating gives CATRDILIYGYTF.

The chain combines TRBV5-1 with TRBJ2-3; D is unresolved. There are 14 residues in the CDR3. Trimming stripped 0 bases from V and 5 bases from J, with 10 bases between. Germline-derived CDR1 and CDR2 are SGHRS and YFSETQ. CDR3 region: CASSLGQARDTQYF. In nucleotides, the CDR3 is TGCGCCAGCAGCTTGGGGCAGGCAAGAGATACGCAGTATTTT.

The chain links TRBV30 to TRBJ1-2; 8 bases match TRBD1. Germline V gene sequence: CDR1 GTSNPN, CDR2 SVGIG (reference sequence). The CDR3 has 14 residues. With V trimmed by 0 bases and J by 8 bases, 8 bases remained unmatched. CDR3 coding DNA: TGTGCCTGGAGTGTACCGGACAGGGCGCGGGGCTACACCTTC. Translating it yields CAWSVPDRARGYTF. The variable domain in full, with the rest retrieved from reference TRBV30 and TRBJ1-2, is SQTIHQWPATLVQPVGSPLSLECTVEGTSNPNLYWYRQAAGRGLQLLFYSVGIGQISSEVPQNLSASRPQDRQFILSSKKLLLSDSGFYLCAWSVPDRARGYTFGSGTRLTVV.

V is TRBV30 and J is TRBJ2-2; 14 positions match TRBD2. Germline-derived CDR1 and CDR2 are GTSNPN and SVGIG (reference sequence). The CDR3 totals 15 residues. The V segment lost 2 bases and the J segment 8 bases; nucleotides outside the gene matches: 4. This CDR3 is CAWSLGLAGAGELFF. Written as DNA, the CDR3 is TGTGCCTGGAGTCTGGGACTAGCGGGAGCTGGGGAGCTGTTTTTT. Supplemented by reference TRBV30 and TRBJ2-2, the full variable domain reads SQTIHQWPATLVQPVGSPLSLECTVEGTSNPNLYWYRQAAGRGLQLLFYSVGIGQISSEVPQNLSASRPQDRQFILSSKKLLLSDSGFYLCAWSLGLAGAGELFFGEGSRLTVL.